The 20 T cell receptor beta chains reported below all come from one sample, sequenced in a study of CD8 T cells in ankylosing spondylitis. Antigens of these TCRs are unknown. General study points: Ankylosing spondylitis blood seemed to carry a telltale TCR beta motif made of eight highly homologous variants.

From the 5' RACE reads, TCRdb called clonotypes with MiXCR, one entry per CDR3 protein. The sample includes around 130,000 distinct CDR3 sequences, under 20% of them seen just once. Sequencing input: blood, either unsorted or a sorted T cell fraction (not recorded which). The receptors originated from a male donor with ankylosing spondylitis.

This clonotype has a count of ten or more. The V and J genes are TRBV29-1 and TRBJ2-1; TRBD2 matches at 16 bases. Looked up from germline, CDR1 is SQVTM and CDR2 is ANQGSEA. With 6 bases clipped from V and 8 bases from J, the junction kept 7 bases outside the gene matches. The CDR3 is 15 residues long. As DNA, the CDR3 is TGCAGCGTCACGGGACTAGCGGGAGGGCCGGATGAGCAGTTCTTC. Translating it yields CSVTGLAGGPDEQFF.

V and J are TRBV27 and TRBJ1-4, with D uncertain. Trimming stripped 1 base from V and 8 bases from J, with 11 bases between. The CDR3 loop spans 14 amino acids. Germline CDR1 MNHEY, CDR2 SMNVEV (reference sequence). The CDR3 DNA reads TGTGCCAGCAGTTTATTCAAGAGTGGGGAAAAACTGTTTTTT. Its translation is CASSLFKSGEKLFF.

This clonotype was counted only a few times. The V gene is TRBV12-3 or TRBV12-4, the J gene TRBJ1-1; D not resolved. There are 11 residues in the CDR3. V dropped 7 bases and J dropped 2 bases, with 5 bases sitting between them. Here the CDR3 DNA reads TGTGCCAGCAAAACAAACACTGAAGCTTTCTTT. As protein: CASKTNTEAFF.

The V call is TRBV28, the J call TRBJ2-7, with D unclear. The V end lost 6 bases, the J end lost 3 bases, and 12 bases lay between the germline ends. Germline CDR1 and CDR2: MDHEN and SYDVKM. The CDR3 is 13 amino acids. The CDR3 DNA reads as TGTGCCAGCAGGAAGGGAAAGGACTACGAGCAGTACTTC. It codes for CASRKGKDYEQYF.

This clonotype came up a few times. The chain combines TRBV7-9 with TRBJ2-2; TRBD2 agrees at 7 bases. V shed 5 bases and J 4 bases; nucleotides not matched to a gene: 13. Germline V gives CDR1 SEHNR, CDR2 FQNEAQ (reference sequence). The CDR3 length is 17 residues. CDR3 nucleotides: TGTGCCAGCAGCGCGACTAGCAGCCTCGCGGGCACCGGGGAGCTGTTTTTT. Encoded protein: CASSATSSLAGTGELFF.

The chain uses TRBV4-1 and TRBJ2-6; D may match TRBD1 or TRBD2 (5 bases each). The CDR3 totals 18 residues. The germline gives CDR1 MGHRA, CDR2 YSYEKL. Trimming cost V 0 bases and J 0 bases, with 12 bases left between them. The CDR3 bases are TGCGCCAGCAGCCAAGATCCGGGACCCCGCTCTGGGGCCAACGTCCTGACTTTC. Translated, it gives CASSQDPGPRSGANVLTF.

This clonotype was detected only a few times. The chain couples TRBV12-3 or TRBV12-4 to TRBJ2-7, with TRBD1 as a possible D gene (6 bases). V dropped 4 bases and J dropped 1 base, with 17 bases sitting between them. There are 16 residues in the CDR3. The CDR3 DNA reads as TGTGCCAGCAGTTACGTGGACAGAAGTTTGTCCTACGAGCAGTACTTC. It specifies CASSYVDRSLSYEQYF.

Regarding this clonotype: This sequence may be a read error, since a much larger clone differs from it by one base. The CDR3 region is CSVEGPRTSGTYNEQFF. The DNA for the CDR3 is TGCAGCGTTGAAGGCCCTCGGACTAGCGGGACCTACAATGAGCAGTTCTTC. The chain recombines TRBV29-1 with TRBJ2-1; 12 positions match TRBD2. With 1 base clipped from V and 2 bases from J, the junction kept 6 bases outside the gene matches. The CDR3 runs to 17 residues. The V gene's germline CDR1 is SQVTM and CDR2 ANQGSEA.

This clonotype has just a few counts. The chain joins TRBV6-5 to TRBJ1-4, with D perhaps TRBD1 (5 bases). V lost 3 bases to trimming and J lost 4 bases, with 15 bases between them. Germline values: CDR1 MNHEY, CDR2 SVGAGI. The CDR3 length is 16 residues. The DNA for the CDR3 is TGTGCCAGCAGTTATACGGGGACTTCGGGTAATGAAAAACTGTTTTTT. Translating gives CASSYTGTSGNEKLFF.

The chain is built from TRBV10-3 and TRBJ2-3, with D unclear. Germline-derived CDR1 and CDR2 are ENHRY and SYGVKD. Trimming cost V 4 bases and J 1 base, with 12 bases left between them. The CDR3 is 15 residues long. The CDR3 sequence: CAISAGTYRTDTQYF. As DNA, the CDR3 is TGTGCCATCAGTGCAGGAACATACCGCACAGATACGCAGTATTTT.

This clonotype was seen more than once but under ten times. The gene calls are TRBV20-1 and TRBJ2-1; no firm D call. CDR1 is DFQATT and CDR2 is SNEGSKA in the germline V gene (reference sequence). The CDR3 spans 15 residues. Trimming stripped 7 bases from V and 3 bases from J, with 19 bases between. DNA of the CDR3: TGCAGTGTTATGGCGACGGAATCCTACTACAATGAGCAGTTCTTC. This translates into CSVMATESYYNEQFF.

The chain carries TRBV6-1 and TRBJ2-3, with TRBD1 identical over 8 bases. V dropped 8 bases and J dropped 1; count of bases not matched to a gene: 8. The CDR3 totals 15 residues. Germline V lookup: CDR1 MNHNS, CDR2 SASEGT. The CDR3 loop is CASPQDRACTDTQYF. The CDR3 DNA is TGTGCCAGCCCCCAGGACAGGGCGTGCACAGATACGCAGTATTTT.

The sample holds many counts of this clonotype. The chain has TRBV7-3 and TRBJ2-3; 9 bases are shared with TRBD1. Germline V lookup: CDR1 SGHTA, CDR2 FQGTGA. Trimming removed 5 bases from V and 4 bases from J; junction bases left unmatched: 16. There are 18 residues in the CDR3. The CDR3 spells CASSGYDTGQGLADTQYF. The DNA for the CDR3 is TGTGCCAGCAGCGGATACGATACGGGACAGGGATTAGCAGATACGCAGTATTTT.

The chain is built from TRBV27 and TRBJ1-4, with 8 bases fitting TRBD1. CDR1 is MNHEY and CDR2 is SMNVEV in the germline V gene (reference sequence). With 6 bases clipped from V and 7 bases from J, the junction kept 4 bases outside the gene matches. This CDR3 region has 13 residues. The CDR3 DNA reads TGTGCCAGCAGAACAGGGGGAGGTGAAAAACTGTTTTTT. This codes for CASRTGGGEKLFF.

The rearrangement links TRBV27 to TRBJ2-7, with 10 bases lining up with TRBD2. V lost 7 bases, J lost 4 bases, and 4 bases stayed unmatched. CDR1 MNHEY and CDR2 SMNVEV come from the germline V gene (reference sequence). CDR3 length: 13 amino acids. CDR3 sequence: CASTSGRAYEQYF. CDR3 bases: TGTGCCAGCACCAGCGGGAGGGCTTACGAGCAGTACTTC.

The CDR3 here is CASSSRGSGSEQYF. For the CDR3, the DNA is TGTGCCAGCAGTTCGCGGGGTAGCGGGAGCGAGCAGTACTTC. The chain employs TRBV27 and TRBJ2-7; the match to TRBD2 covers 9 bases. This CDR3 comprises 14 residues. J was trimmed by 6 bases and V by 4 bases; bases with no gene match: 7. Germline V gene data show CDR1 as MNHEY and CDR2 as SMNVEV (reference sequence).

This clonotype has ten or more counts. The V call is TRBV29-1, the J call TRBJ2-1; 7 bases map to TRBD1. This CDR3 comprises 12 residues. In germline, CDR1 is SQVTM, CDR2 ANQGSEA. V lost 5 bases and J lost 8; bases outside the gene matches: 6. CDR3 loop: CSVPRGSDEQFF. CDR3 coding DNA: TGCAGCGTTCCCAGGGGGTCGGATGAGCAGTTCTTC.

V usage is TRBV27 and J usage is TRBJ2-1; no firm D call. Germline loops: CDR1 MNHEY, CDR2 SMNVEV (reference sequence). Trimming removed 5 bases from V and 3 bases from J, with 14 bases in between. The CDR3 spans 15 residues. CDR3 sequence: CASSPTPDFYNEQFF. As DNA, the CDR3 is TGTGCCAGCAGTCCCACCCCCGACTTCTACAATGAGCAGTTCTTC.

The CDR3 loop is CASSQELGGANEKLFF. The CDR3 DNA is TGTGCCAGCAGCCAAGAGTTAGGTGGAGCTAATGAAAAACTGTTTTTT. V gene TRBV4-2 combines with J gene TRBJ1-4; D unresolved. V shed 0 bases and J shed 3 bases, with 11 bases lying between them. Germline-derived CDR1 and CDR2 are LGHNA and YNFKEQ. This CDR3 comprises 16 residues.

The CDR3 spells CASSQDPQGGYEQYF. As DNA, the CDR3 is TGTGCCAGCAGCCAAGATCCGCAGGGGGGCTACGAGCAGTACTTC. V and J are TRBV4-2 and TRBJ2-7, with D possibly matching TRBD1 (7 bases). V was cut by 0 bases and J by 3 bases, with 12 bases left in between. The CDR3 extends over 15 amino acids. The germline gives CDR1 LGHNA, CDR2 YNFKEQ.